The 5 T cell receptor beta chains listed next were all sequenced from one sample in a study of cytomegalovirus exposure and HLA in healthy donors. Vbeta (60) and Jbeta (13) primers were used in the PCR. The repertoire was sequenced with immunoSEQ multiplex PCR; TCRdb's copy has only in-frame clones and lacks some. This table has 150,000 to 200,000 clones, approximately 80% appearing once. Sequenced: PBMCs. The origin of the receptors is a boy aged 2 to 10 in good health and CMV-seronegative.

This rearrangement joins TRBV6-5 to TRBJ1-4; maybe TRBD1 (5 bases). There are 13 residues in the CDR3. CDR1 MNHEY and CDR2 SVGAGI come from the germline V gene. Trimming took 6 bases from V and 8 from J, leaving 13 bases between them. CDR3 in amino acids: CASRGEGREKLFF. The CDR3 DNA sequence: TGTGCCAGCAGGGGGGAAGGGAGGGAAAAACTGTTTTTT.

DNA for the CDR3: TGTGCCAGTAGCAAGACAGGGCAAAATCAGCCCCAGCATTTT. Translation gives CASSKTGQNQPQHF. This sequence joins TRBV19 and TRBJ1-5, with TRBD1 matching 7 bases. Per germline, CDR1 LNHDA and CDR2 SQIVND (reference sequence). Trimming took 6 bases from V and 4 from J; bases not matched to a gene: 6. This CDR3 is built from 14 residues.

The genes are TRBV21-1 and TRBJ1-6; no check of the table's D call, TRBD1, against the DNA was made. TRBV21-1 counts as a pseudogene. This CDR3 has 16 residues. The CDR3 coding sequence is TGTGCCAGCGTCGAGTTGGTGGGACAGTATAATTCACCCCTCCACTTT. This codes for CASVELVGQYNSPLHF.

This clone was counted a few times. The V call is TRBV7-9, the J call TRBJ2-2, with 8 bases that match TRBD1. This CDR3 has 16 amino acids. The V gene end was trimmed by 4 bases and the J gene end by 5 bases; junction bases not matched to a gene: 9. Germline CDR1 SEHNR, CDR2 FQNEAQ (reference sequence). Written as DNA, the CDR3 is TGTGCCAGCAGCTCCCAGGGGGCGGAATTGACCGGGGAGCTGTTTTTT. Its protein is CASSSQGAELTGELFF.

The chain combines TRBV4-3 with TRBJ1-2, with TRBD1 identical over 9 bases. CDR3 size: 17 residues. After removal of 0 bases from V and 3 bases from J, the junction contained 8 bases not matched to a gene. In germline, CDR1 is LGHNA, CDR2 YSLEER. Here the CDR3 DNA reads TGCGCCAGCAGCCAAGAACCGGGACAGGGAATTGACTATGGCTACACCTTC. Protein: CASSQEPGQGIDYGYTF.